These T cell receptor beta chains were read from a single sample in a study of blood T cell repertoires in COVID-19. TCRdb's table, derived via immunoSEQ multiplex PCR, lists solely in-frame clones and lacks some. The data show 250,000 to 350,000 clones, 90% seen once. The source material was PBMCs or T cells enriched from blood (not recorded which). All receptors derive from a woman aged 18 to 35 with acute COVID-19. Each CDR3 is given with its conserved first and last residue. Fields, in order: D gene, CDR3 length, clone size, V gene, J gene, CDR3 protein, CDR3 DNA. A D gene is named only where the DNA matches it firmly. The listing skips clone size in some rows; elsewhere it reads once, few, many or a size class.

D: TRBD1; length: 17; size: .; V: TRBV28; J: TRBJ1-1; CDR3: CASSTWDREDGGTEAFF; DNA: TGTGCCAGCAGTACCTGGGACAGGGAGGATGGTGGAACTGAAGCTTTCTTT
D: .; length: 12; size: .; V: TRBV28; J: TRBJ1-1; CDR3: CASSLTMTEAFF; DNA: TGTGCCAGCAGTTTAACAATGACTGAAGCTTTCTTT
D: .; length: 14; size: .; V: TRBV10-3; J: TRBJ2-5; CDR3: CAISERQVQETQYF; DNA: TGTGCCATCAGTGAGAGACAGGTCCAAGAGACCCAGTACTTC
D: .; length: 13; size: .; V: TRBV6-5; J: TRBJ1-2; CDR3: CASSVQGRDGYTF; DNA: TGTGCCAGCAGCGTTCAGGGGAGGGATGGCTACACCTTC
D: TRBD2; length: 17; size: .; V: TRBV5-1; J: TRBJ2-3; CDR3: CASSNLPGLLSTDTQYF; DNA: TGCGCCAGCAGCAATCTCCCGGGACTACTTAGCACAGATACGCAGTATTTT
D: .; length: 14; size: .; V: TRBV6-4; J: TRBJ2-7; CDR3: CASSEQANSYEQYF; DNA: TGTGCCAGCAGTGAGCAGGCCAACTCCTACGAGCAGTACTTC
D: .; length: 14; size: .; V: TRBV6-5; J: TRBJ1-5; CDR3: CASSYGRSNQPQHF; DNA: TGTGCCAGCAGTTACGGGAGGTCCAATCAGCCCCAGCATTTT
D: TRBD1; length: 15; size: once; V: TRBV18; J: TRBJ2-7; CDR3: CASSPTGTVLRGQYF; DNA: TGTGCCAGCTCACCAACCGGGACAGTACTACGAGGGCAGTACTTC
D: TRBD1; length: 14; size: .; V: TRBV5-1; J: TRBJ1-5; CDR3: CASSLVPGGQPQHF; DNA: TGCGCCAGCAGCTTGGTTCCAGGGGGGCAGCCCCAGCATTTT
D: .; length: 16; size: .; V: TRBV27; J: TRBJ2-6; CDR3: CASSHPPGAGANVLTF; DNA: TGTGCCAGCAGCCACCCCCCAGGGGCCGGGGCCAACGTCCTGACTTTC
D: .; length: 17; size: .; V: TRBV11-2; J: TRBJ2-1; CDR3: CASSARLTKSSYNEQFF; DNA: TGTGCCAGCAGCGCTAGACTCACCAAGAGCTCCTACAATGAGCAGTTCTTC
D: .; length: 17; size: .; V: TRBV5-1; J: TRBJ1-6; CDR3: CASSFDGGSSYNSPLHF; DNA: TGCGCCAGCAGCTTCGATGGGGGGAGCTCCTATAATTCACCCCTCCACTTT
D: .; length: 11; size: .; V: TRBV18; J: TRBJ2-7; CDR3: CASSSPYEQYF; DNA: TGTGCCAGCTCAAGCCCCTACGAGCAGTACTTC
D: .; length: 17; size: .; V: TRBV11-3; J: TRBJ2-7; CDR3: CASSLGGAFSSSYEQYF; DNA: TGTGCCAGCAGCTTAGGGGGAGCCTTTTCGAGCTCCTACGAGCAGTACTTC
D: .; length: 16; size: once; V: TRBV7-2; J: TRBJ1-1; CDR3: CASSRDGRGRNTEAFF; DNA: TGTGCCAGCAGCCGCGACGGCAGGGGCAGGAACACTGAAGCTTTCTTT
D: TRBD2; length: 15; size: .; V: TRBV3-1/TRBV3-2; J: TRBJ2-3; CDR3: CASRPGTSGTDTQYF; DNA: TGTGCCAGCAGACCCGGGACTAGCGGGACAGATACGCAGTATTTT
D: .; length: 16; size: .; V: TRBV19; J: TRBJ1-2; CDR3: CASSIRAGQKLYGYTF; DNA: TGTGCCAGTAGTATAAGGGCCGGACAGAAACTCTATGGCTACACCTTC
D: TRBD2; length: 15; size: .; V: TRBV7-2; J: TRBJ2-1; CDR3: CAESGLAGGGHEQFF; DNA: TGTGCCGAATCTGGACTAGCGGGAGGCGGGCATGAGCAGTTCTTC
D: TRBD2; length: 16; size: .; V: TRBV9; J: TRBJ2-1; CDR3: CASSPQPGLVYNEQFF; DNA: TGTGCCAGCAGCCCCCAGCCGGGACTAGTCTACAATGAGCAGTTCTTC
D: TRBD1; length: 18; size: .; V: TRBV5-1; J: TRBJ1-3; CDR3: CASSRGIMTGIGGNTIYF; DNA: TGCGCCAGCAGCCGCGGAATTATGACAGGGATCGGTGGAAACACCATATATTTT
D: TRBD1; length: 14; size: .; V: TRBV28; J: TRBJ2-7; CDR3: CASSLSGGGNEQYF; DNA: TGTGCCAGCAGTTTATCAGGGGGCGGGAACGAGCAGTACTTC
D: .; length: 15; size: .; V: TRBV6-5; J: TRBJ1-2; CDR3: CASKPGSRGDYGYTF; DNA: TGTGCCAGCAAACCTGGTAGCAGGGGCGACTATGGCTACACCTTC
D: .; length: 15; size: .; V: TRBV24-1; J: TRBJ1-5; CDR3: CATSDYDSPNQPQHF; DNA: TGTGCCACCAGTGATTATGACAGCCCCAATCAGCCCCAGCATTTT
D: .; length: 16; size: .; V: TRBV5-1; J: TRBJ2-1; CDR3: CASSLAGGQMGDEQFF; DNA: TGCGCCAGCAGCTTGGCCGGGGGACAGATGGGAGATGAGCAGTTCTTC
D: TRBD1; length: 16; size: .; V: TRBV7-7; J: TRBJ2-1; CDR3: CASSSGWDRGHNEQFF; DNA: TGTGCTAGCAGCTCGGGATGGGACAGGGGCCACAATGAGCAGTTCTTC
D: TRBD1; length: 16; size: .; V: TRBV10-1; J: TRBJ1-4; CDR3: CASPGQQNTTNEKLFF; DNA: TGCGCCAGCCCGGGACAGCAAAACACAACTAATGAAAAACTGTTTTTT
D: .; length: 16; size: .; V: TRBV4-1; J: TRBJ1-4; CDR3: CASSQVSGATNEKLFF; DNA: TGCGCCAGCAGCCAAGTCTCCGGTGCAACTAATGAAAAACTGTTTTTT
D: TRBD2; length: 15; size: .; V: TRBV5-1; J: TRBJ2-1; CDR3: CASSKSGGSYNEQFF; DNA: TGCGCCAGCAGCAAGAGCGGGGGATCCTACAATGAGCAGTTCTTC
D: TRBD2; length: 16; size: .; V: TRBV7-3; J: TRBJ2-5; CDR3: CASSLNSAGAGETQYF; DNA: TGTGCCAGCAGCTTAAATTCCGCGGGAGCGGGTGAGACCCAGTACTTC
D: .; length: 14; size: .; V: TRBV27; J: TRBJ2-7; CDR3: CASRGSPPIYEQYF; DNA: TGTGCCAGCAGGGGGAGTCCTCCTATCTACGAGCAGTACTTC
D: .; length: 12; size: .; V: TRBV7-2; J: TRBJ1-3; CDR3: CASSLYRDTIYF; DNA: TGTGCCAGCAGCCTGTACAGAGACACCATATATTTT
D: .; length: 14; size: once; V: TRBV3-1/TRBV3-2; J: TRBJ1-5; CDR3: CASSQDSGDQPQHF; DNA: TGTGCCAGCAGCCAAGATTCAGGTGATCAGCCCCAGCATTTT
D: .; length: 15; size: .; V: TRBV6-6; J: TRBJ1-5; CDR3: CASSYSGSSNQPQHF; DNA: TGTGCCAGCAGTTACTCGGGGAGTAGCAATCAGCCCCAGCATTTT
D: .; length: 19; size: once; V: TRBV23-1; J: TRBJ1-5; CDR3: CASSQPPWGQFLRNQPQHF; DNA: TGCGCCAGCAGTCAACCCCCCTGGGGGCAGTTTTTGCGCAATCAGCCCCAGCATTTT